The TCR beta chain described here comes from a study of blood T cell repertoires in COVID-19. Study-wide background: Specimens from acute and convalescent COVID-19 originated in the United States, Italy and Spain. PBMCs, B-cell-depleted T cells, or T cells provided the cDNA or gDNA that made up the material.

The Seattle patients joined while their infection was active and were tracked longitudinally afterward. The authors' processing: From reference gene primer amplification, estimates of nucleated cell counts were derived. Sequenced by immunoSEQ multiplex PCR; TCRdb stores in-frame clones only, minus some. Clone size and the V and J calls come from that table; the DNA yielded D and trimming. This table has about 170,000 clones, around four fifths appearing once. This clone was found a few times. This TCR derives from a woman older than 75 with COVID-19, enrolled during active disease. The sequenced sample was peripheral blood.

The CDR3: CASSQSVSSYEQYF. Here the CDR3 DNA reads TGTGCCAGCAGCCAAAGTGTGAGCTCCTACGAGCAGTACTTC. The chain couples TRBV3-1 (or the pseudogene TRBV3-2) to TRBJ2-7, with no clear D. CDR1 is LGHDT and CDR2 is YNNKEL in the germline V gene (reference sequence). This CDR3 contains 14 residues. V lost 2 bases to trimming and J lost 0 bases, with 8 bases between them.